Below are 3 T cell receptor beta chains sequenced from a single sample in a study of T-cell reconstitution after alpha-beta-depleted transplantation in children. TCRbeta library preparation incorporated unique molecular identifiers. TCRdb used MiXCR to reprocess the PCR reads, holding one entry per CDR3 protein. Of approximately 980,000 distinct CDR3 sequences listed, roughly 29% are singletons. The sequencing here drew on PBMCs, mostly from graft donor cells, taken 360 days after TCRalphabeta/CD19-depleted stem cell transplant. Source of these receptors: a boy in the first two years of life who had a stem cell transplant for SCID, so the T cells may come from the graft donor.

This clonotype was seen more than once but under ten times. This chain links TRBV15 with TRBJ2-4, with no clear D. The V gene lost 0 bases and the J gene lost 6 bases, with 15 bases spanning the gap. CDR3 length: 16 amino acids. Germline CDR1 LNHNV, CDR2 YYDKDF (reference sequence). In DNA, the CDR3 is TGTGCCACCAGCAGAGATCGTTCGGCCTCGGGAAACATTCAGTACTTC. Protein sequence: CATSRDRSASGNIQYF. Full variable domain (missing parts from reference TRBV15 and TRBJ2-4): DAMVIQNPRYQVTQFGKPVTLSCSQTLNHNVMYWYQQKSSQAPKLLFHYYDKDFNNEADTPDNFQSRRPNTSFCFLDIRSPGLGDTAMYLCATSRDRSASGNIQYFGAGTRLSVL.

This clonotype has a handful of counts. The V and J genes are TRBV29-1 and TRBJ2-5; 8 nucleotides match TRBD1. J gave up 1 base and V 7 bases, and 2 bases lay outside the gene matches. CDR3 length equals 12 residues. Per the germline V gene, CDR1 is SQVTM and CDR2 is ANQGSEA. The CDR3 spells CSGTGSQETQYF. The CDR3 DNA reads as TGCAGCGGGACAGGGTCCCAAGAGACCCAGTACTTC.

The chain uses TRBV7-9 and TRBJ2-7; no clear D gene. The CDR3 is 10 amino acids. CDR1 SEHNR and CDR2 FQNEAQ come from the germline V gene (reference sequence). V dropped 10 bases and J dropped 7 bases, with 11 bases sitting between them. The DNA of the CDR3 is TGTGCCATGCGCTTAAGAGAGCAGTACTTC. This codes for CAMRLREQYF.